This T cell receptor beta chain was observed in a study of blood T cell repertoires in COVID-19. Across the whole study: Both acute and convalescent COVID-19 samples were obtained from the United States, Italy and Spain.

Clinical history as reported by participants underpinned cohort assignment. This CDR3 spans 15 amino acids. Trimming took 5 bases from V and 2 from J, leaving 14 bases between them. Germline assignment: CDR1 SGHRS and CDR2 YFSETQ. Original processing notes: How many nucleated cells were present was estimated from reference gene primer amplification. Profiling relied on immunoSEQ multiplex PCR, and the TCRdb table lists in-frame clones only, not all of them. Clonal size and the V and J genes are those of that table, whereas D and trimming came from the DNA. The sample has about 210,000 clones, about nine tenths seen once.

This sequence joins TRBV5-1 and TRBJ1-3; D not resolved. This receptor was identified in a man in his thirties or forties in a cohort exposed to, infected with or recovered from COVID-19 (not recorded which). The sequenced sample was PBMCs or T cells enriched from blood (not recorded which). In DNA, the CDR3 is TGCGCCAGCAGTCTCGCTCGGGTCCCTGGAAACACCATATATTTT. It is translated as CASSLARVPGNTIYF. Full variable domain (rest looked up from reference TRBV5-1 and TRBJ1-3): KAGVTQTPRYLIKTRGQQVTLSCSPISGHRSVSWYQQTPGQGLQFLFEYFSETQRNKGNFPGRFSGRQFSNSRSEMNVSTLELGDSALYLCASSLARVPGNTIYFGEGSWLTVV.